The 5 T cell receptor beta chains below all came from one sample that was sequenced in a study of blood T cell repertoires in COVID-19. Measured with immunoSEQ multiplex PCR; TCRdb has only the in-frame clones, and not every one. The table shows roughly 92,000 clones, with around nine tenths occurring only once. Sequencing used peripheral blood. The receptors derive from a man between 50 and 59 years old with acute or convalescent COVID-19.

The J gene is TRBJ2-5, the V gene TRBV5-1, with TRBD1 matching over 9 bases. The CDR3 is made up of 17 amino acids. Germline V gene lookup returns CDR1 SGHRS and CDR2 YFSETQ. V trimming: 0 bases; J trimming: 5 bases; junction bases outside the gene matches: 11. The CDR3 region is CASSLDGTGRTLETQYF. As DNA, the CDR3 is TGCGCCAGCAGCTTGGACGGGACAGGGAGGACATTGGAGACCCAGTACTTC. The full variable domain, completed using reference TRBV5-1 and TRBJ2-5, is KAGVTQTPRYLIKTRGQQVTLSCSPISGHRSVSWYQQTPGQGLQFLFEYFSETQRNKGNFPGRFSGRQFSNSRSEMNVSTLELGDSALYLCASSLDGTGRTLETQYFGPGTRLLVL.

The J gene is TRBJ1-5, the V gene TRBV6-1; D unclear. V was trimmed by 2 bases and J by 4 bases, leaving 6 bases between them. CDR1 is MNHNS, CDR2 SASEGT, per germline. The CDR3 covers 13 residues. Written as DNA, the CDR3 is TGTGCCAGCAGTGAACGGGGTAATCAGCCCCAGCATTTT. As protein: CASSERGNQPQHF.

CDR3: CASSPRQTQNTGELFF. As DNA, the CDR3 is TGTGCCAGCTCACCAAGACAAACGCAGAACACCGGGGAGCTGTTTTTT. The chain couples TRBV18 to TRBJ2-2, with unresolved D. The V end was cut by 2 bases, the J end by 1 base, with 11 bases between. Germline V gives CDR1 KGHSH, CDR2 LQKENI. The CDR3 runs to 16 residues.

This clone was observed once. The chain carries TRBV6-5 and TRBJ2-3; 8 positions agree with TRBD2. Per germline, CDR1 MNHEY and CDR2 SVGAGI. Germline trimming cut 6 bases from V and 8 bases from J; bases unmatched to any gene: 10. The CDR3 runs to 14 residues. Here the CDR3 reads CASRPPGGIGTQYF. In DNA, the CDR3 is TGTGCCAGCAGGCCCCCGGGGGGGATTGGTACGCAGTATTTT.

The chain carries TRBV19 and TRBJ1-4; possible D gene TRBD1, 6 bases. V gave up 4 bases and J gave up 4 bases, with 13 bases separating them. There are 15 residues in the CDR3. The germline CDR1 and CDR2 sequences are LNHDA and SQIVND (reference sequence). The CDR3 is CASSTTGWSNEKLFF. DNA for the CDR3: TGTGCCAGTAGTACGACAGGATGGAGTAATGAAAAACTGTTTTTT.